Presented here are 9 T cell receptor beta chains from one specimen sequenced in a study of T cells in women clearing cervical HPV infection. Some clones are missing from TCRdb's copy, which holds only in-frame ones; the method was immunoSEQ multiplex PCR. The sample totals fewer than 50,000 clones. The sample taken for sequencing was blood buffy coat. The source is a woman between 18 and 75 years old with a cervical HPV16 infection that either progressed to CIN3+ or cleared (not recorded which).

A remark on this clone: The read terminates 3 residues before the CDR3 end, so the remaining end is supplied by the germline J gene. The V gene is TRBV20-1, the J gene TRBJ2-7; a weak D match, TRBD2 (5 bases). The germline gives CDR1 DFQATT, CDR2 SNEGSKA (reference sequence). Trimming removed 3 bases at V and 2 bases at J, with 14 bases between. The CDR3 sequence is 14 residues long. CDR3 DNA (partial): TGCAGTGCTAGTAAGGACTTCCTAACCTACGAG. It translates to CSASKDFLTYE. The entire CDR3 protein reads CSASKDFLTYEQYF.

Worth noting for this clone: The CDR3 is cut off 3 residues early in the read; its end comes from the germline J gene. This chain connects TRBV19 to TRBJ2-5; TRBD1 agrees at 7 bases. Germline V gene sequence: CDR1 LNHDA, CDR2 SQIVND (reference sequence). The CDR3 is 16 residues long. Losses at the gene ends were 4 bases for V and 4 bases for J; bases not matched to a gene: 12. The covered CDR3 bases are TGTGCCAGTAGTAGAGGGACAGTAGGAATCCTAGAGACC. Protein product: CASSRGTVGILET. The whole CDR3 reads CASSRGTVGILETQYF.

A remark on this clone: Sequencing ends 3 residues short of the CDR3 end; the germline J gene provides the rest. The chain uses TRBV18 and TRBJ1-1, with 7 nucleotides matching TRBD1. CDR1 is KGHSH and CDR2 is LQKENI in the germline V gene. This CDR3 is built from 17 residues. The V gene end was trimmed by 0 bases and the J gene end by 1 base; junction bases not matched to a gene: 8. CDR3 sequence reads: CASSPPKQGTGNTEAFF. The sequenced CDR3 bases are TGTGCCAGCTCACCACCAAAACAGGGGACCGGGAACACTGAA. Complete variable domain (other parts from reference TRBV18 and TRBJ1-1): NAGVMQNPRHLVRRRGQEARLRCSPMKGHSHVYWYRQLPEEGLKFMVYLQKENIIDESGMPKERFSAEFPKEGPSILRIQQVVRGDSAAYFCASSPPKQGTGNTEAFFGQGTRLTVV.

As for this clone: The read halts 3 residues ahead of the CDR3 end, with the missing end drawn from the germline J gene. The chain has TRBV30 and TRBJ1-2; tentative D call: TRBD1 (6 bases). The germline V gene has CDR1 GTSNPN and CDR2 SVGIG (reference sequence). The CDR3 has 15 residues. Deletions cut 0 bases from V and 4 bases from J, with 15 bases between. The sequenced part of the CDR3 DNA is TGTGCCTGGAGTGTAGGCTGGGGGCTTTCCTATGGC. Its translation: CAWSVGWGLSYG. The CDR3, in full, reads CAWSVGWGLSYGYTF.

For this clone: The read halts 3 residues ahead of the CDR3 end, with the missing end drawn from the germline J gene. This chain uses TRBV11-3 with TRBJ2-3; D gene unclear. V was shortened by 6 bases and J by 2 bases, with 6 bases between the two germline ends. Germline loops: CDR1 SGHNT, CDR2 YENEEA. This CDR3 contains 12 residues. This CDR3 reads CASSLYTDTQYF. CDR3 DNA, as far as it was read: TGTGCCAGCAGTCTGTACACAGATACG.

A remark on this clone: The CDR3 goes on 3 residues after the read ends, and that part is filled in from the germline J gene. The J gene is TRBJ2-1, the V gene TRBV11-3; the match to TRBD2 covers 7 bases. V was clipped by 1 base and J by 2 bases; unmatched bases: 2. Per germline, CDR1 SGHNT and CDR2 YENEEA. The CDR3 contains 15 residues. The CDR3 spells CASSLGAGAYNEQFF. The part of the CDR3 DNA that was read is TGTGCCAGCAGCTTAGGGGCGGGGGCCTACAATGAG.

Remarks on this clone: The CDR3 end is not reached by the read, which stops 3 residues before it; the germline J gene fills it in. The genes are TRBV19 and TRBJ1-1, with D uncertain. Trimming removed 10 bases at V and 0 bases at J, with 9 bases between. CDR3 size: 12 residues. The germline CDR1 and CDR2 sequences are LNHDA and SQIVND (reference sequence). The CDR3 loop is CATSTVNTEAFF. The DNA read from the CDR3 is TGTGCCACCTCGACTGTGAACACTGAA.

Remarks on this clone: The CDR3 end is not reached by the read, which stops 3 residues before it; the germline J gene fills it in. V is TRBV4-1 and J is TRBJ1-4; D gene unclear. The CDR3 covers 16 residues. Per germline, CDR1 MGHRA and CDR2 YSYEKL. With 3 bases removed from V and 5 bases from J, the gap between germline ends came to 16 bases. The CDR3: CASSQGIDRINEKLFF. CDR3 DNA (partial): TGCGCCAGCAGCCAGGGCATCGATCGTATAAATGAAAAA.

Worth noting for this clone: The missing CDR3 end, 3 residues past where the read stops, is filled in from the germline J gene. The chain carries TRBV15 and TRBJ1-3; D possibly corresponds to TRBD1 (5 bases). CDR3 length: 18 amino acids. V was clipped by 0 bases and J by 0 bases, with 15 bases between them. The germline V gene has CDR1 LNHNV and CDR2 YYDKDF (reference sequence). CDR3 protein: CATSRDNRGTHSGNTIYF. The DNA read from the CDR3 is TGTGCCACCAGCAGAGATAATAGGGGCACCCACTCTGGAAACACC.